These 16 T cell receptor beta chains share one sample of origin, sequenced in a study of cytomegalovirus exposure and HLA in healthy donors (dated by TCRdb to 2015 to 2018). Receptor libraries were prepared by the immunoSEQ multiplex PCR assay. For the multiplex PCR, a mixture combining 60 forward primers for TCR Vbeta segments and 13 reverse primers for TCR Jbeta segments was used. What TCRdb holds here is the immuneACCESS table cut down to in-frame rearrangements. Part of the clones is not present; checked against another copy, under half of the missing clones reflect an unresolved V gene, and the others are unexplained. A total of more than 80,000 clones appear in this sample, approximately 75% of them only once. Of the sample, 2.5% to 3.5% falls within the top ten clones. The sequencing input was PBMCs. The source of these receptors is a female donor in good health and CMV-seropositive.

This clone was counted a few times. CDR3 in DNA: TGTGCCAGCAGCTTCCGTCTTAATGAAAAACTGTTTTTT. Amino acids: CASSFRLNEKLFF. The chain couples TRBV9 to TRBJ1-4, with D hard to call. CDR1 SGDLS and CDR2 YYNGEE come from the germline V gene. V was pared by 4 bases and J by 4 bases, with 8 bases between. There are 13 residues in the CDR3.

V is TRBV6-5 and J is TRBJ1-5; D might be TRBD1 (5 bases). This CDR3 has 14 residues. Germline loops: CDR1 MNHEY, CDR2 SVGAGI. Trimming removed 4 bases at V and 7 bases at J, with 14 bases between. The CDR3 sequence: CASSLTGTMQPQHF. For the CDR3, the DNA is TGTGCCAGCAGTTTGACCGGGACTATGCAGCCCCAGCATTTT.

The chain is built from TRBV19 and TRBJ1-2; possible D gene TRBD1, 6 bases. This CDR3 region has 12 residues. From germline, CDR1 is LNHDA and CDR2 SQIVND (reference sequence). V lost 7 bases and J lost 6, with 12 bases in between. Here the CDR3 DNA reads TGTGCCAGTAACACAGGGTCTAATGGCTACACCTTC. Amino acids: CASNTGSNGYTF.

V gene TRBV10-1 combines with J gene TRBJ2-5; TRBD1 matches at 8 bases. With 2 bases clipped from V and 5 bases from J, the junction kept 7 bases outside the gene matches. Germline CDR1 WNHNN, CDR2 SYGVQD (reference sequence). This CDR3 contains 15 residues. The CDR3 DNA reads TGCGCCAGCAGTGAGGGGCAGGGGGCTTGGGAGACCCAGTACTTC. This codes for CASSEGQGAWETQYF.

This clone was recorded once. This chain links TRBV5-1 with TRBJ1-5; D is uncertain. Germline V gene sequence: CDR1 SGHRS, CDR2 YFSETQ. Trimming left V 0 bases short and J 7 bases short, with 14 bases between. This CDR3 comprises 15 residues. Here the CDR3 reads CASSLAGEGRQPQHF. In nucleotides, the CDR3 is TGCGCCAGCAGCTTGGCGGGAGAGGGAAGGCAGCCCCAGCATTTT.

The V gene is TRBV29-1, the J gene TRBJ2-1; 8 bases are shared with TRBD1. From germline, CDR1 is SQVTM and CDR2 ANQGSEA. The CDR3 is 14 residues long. The V gene end was trimmed by 3 bases and the J gene end by 4 bases; junction bases not matched to a gene: 5. The CDR3 here is CSVDPRDRYNEQFF. CDR3 sequence (DNA): TGCAGCGTTGACCCCCGGGACAGGTACAATGAGCAGTTCTTC.

The V call is TRBV5-8, the J call TRBJ2-5; 9 nucleotides match TRBD2. The CDR3 is made up of 16 amino acids. Germline lookup yields CDR1 SGHTS and CDR2 YDEGEE. J gave up 7 bases and V 2 bases, and 12 bases lay outside the gene matches. The CDR3 region has the DNA TGTGCCAGCAGCTTCATCCGCGGGAGGGGGCGTGGGACCCAGTACTTC. It codes for CASSFIRGRGRGTQYF.

The chain is built from TRBV7-2 and TRBJ1-2; no reliable D call. Germline loops: CDR1 SGHTA, CDR2 FQGNSA. CDR3 length: 14 amino acids. Trimming removed 3 bases at V and 6 bases at J, with 14 bases between. This CDR3 is CASSFSGRNDGYTF. The CDR3 bases are TGTGCCAGCAGCTTCTCGGGGAGGAATGATGGCTACACCTTC.

V and J are TRBV29-1 and TRBJ2-1; TRBD2 agrees at 16 bases. V was pared by 4 bases and J by 6 bases, with 15 bases of the junction left unmatched. Germline loops: CDR1 SQVTM, CDR2 ANQGSEA. This CDR3 has 19 residues. As DNA, the CDR3 is TGCAGCGTTGCCCCATTGGGACTAGCGGGGGGGCTTAAGCCCAATGAGCAGTTCTTC. Its translation: CSVAPLGLAGGLKPNEQFF.

The rearrangement links TRBV28 to TRBJ1-1, with TRBD1 identical over 9 bases. CDR1 is MDHEN and CDR2 is SYDVKM in the germline V gene. The CDR3 consists of 12 residues. V shed 10 bases, J shed 3 bases, and the junction held 3 bases outside the gene matches. In nucleotides, the CDR3 is TGTGCCACCGGGACAGGGTACACTGAAGCTTTCTTT. Translation: CATGTGYTEAFF. Full variable domain (rest looked up from reference TRBV28 and TRBJ1-1): DVKVTQSSRYLVKRTGEKVFLECVQDMDHENMFWYRQDPGLGLRLIYFSYDVKMKEKGDIPEGYSVSREKKERFSLILESASTNQTSMYLCATGTGYTEAFFGQGTRLTVV.

This clone was detected a few times. The gene calls are TRBV6-1 and TRBJ1-5; D might be TRBD1 (6 bases). V gave up 1 base and J gave up 4 bases, with 11 bases separating them. Per germline, CDR1 MNHNS and CDR2 SASEGT. The CDR3 is 15 amino acids. As DNA, the CDR3 is TGTGCCAGCAGTGAAGGGCAGGGGATGAATCAGCCCCAGCATTTT. Protein sequence: CASSEGQGMNQPQHF.

The chain uses TRBV5-6 and TRBJ2-5; 12 bases agree with TRBD1. The length of the CDR3 is 15 residues. Germline values: CDR1 SGHDT, CDR2 YYEEEE. The V and J ends lost 4 bases and 5 bases, in that order; junction bases with no gene match: 6. CDR3 region: CASSLDGTGGETQYF. The CDR3 DNA reads as TGTGCCAGCAGCCTTGACGGGACAGGGGGCGAGACCCAGTACTTC.

The V call is TRBV4-3, the J call TRBJ1-1, with 12 nucleotides matching TRBD1. The CDR3 covers 17 residues. V lost 4 bases to trimming and J lost 5 bases; unmatched junction nucleotides: 11. Germline V gene lookup returns CDR1 LGHNA and CDR2 YSLEER. CDR3 in DNA: TGCGCCAGCAGCCCCACCCTGGGACAGGGGGCGCGGACTGAAGCTTTCTTT. Translation: CASSPTLGQGARTEAFF.

This chain joins TRBV5-1 and TRBJ2-3; 7 bases agree with TRBD2. From germline, CDR1 is SGHRS and CDR2 YFSETQ. The CDR3 runs 15 residues. The V segment lost 3 bases and the J segment 2 bases; nucleotides outside the gene matches: 6. The CDR3 sequence is CASSSDGRPTDTQYF. CDR3 nucleotide sequence: TGCGCCAGCAGCTCGGACGGGAGGCCCACAGATACGCAGTATTTT.

CDR3 protein: CASSGSQLGTQYF. CDR3 DNA sequence: TGTGCCAGCAGCGGTAGCCAACTCGGGACCCAGTACTTC. The genes are TRBV9 and TRBJ2-5; D is ambiguous. Deletions cut 3 bases from V and 7 bases from J, with 13 bases between. Germline CDR1 SGDLS, CDR2 YYNGEE. CDR3 length equals 13 residues. Supplemented by reference TRBV9 and TRBJ2-5, the full variable domain reads DSGVTQTPKHLITATGQRVTLRCSPRSGDLSVYWYQQSLDQGLQFLIQYYNGEERAKGNILERFSAQQFPDLHSELNLSSLELGDSALYFCASSGSQLGTQYFGPGTRLLVL.

This clone turned up a few times. The chain is built from TRBV7-2 and TRBJ2-3; no definite D call. The CDR3 contains 13 residues. Germline assignment: CDR1 SGHTA and CDR2 FQGNSA. V lost 2 bases, J lost 4 bases, and 7 bases lay in between. The DNA of the CDR3 is TGTGCCAGCAGCTTAAGAACAGCAGATACGCAGTATTTT. Protein product: CASSLRTADTQYF.